The entry below describes one T cell receptor beta chain. This clonotype appeared many times. The antigen it binds to is not known. No much larger clone exists at a distance of one base, and base qualities are not known. The CDR3 sequence holds 17 residues, the cysteine and phenylalanine included. The only DNA kept is the CDR3, 51 bases in frame from the first base. V is pruned by 2 bases and J by 5 bases, leaving 7 bases of the junction without a gene match. CDR1 and CDR2, looked up from the germline V gene, are MGHRA and YSYEKL. Ficoll-Paque density gradient centrifugation was used to isolate PBMCs. The data were taken from a study of T-cell memory formation after mild COVID-19 (dated by TCRdb to about 2021). About the investigation overall: TCR sequence clusters from the two donors were largely donor specific. Longitudinal TCRalpha and TCRbeta repertoire sequencing tracked T-cell clones expanding and contracting after mild COVID-19 in a couple of donors. The cohort was made up of two young adult volunteers, one female and one male, who were previously healthy.

What the work shows at the level of the full study, not this receptor alone: SARS-CoV-2 specificity was not confirmed for the second-wave clones peaking on day 37. Contracting CD4+ clones were found mainly in CM and EM memory subsets, while CD8+ clones were enriched in EMRA. Clones contracting from day 15 to 85 had balanced CD4/CD8 phenotypes, while a second wave expanding from day 15 to 37 was biased towards CD4+. The detection of some responding clones in pre-infection memory suggests that pre-existing cross-reactive memory T cells joined the SARS-CoV-2 response. Only a couple of mild cases were covered in the study, and larger cohorts including severe cases with pre-infection samples were considered necessary.

Reads for this sample came from an Illumina NovaSeq 6000. TCRalpha and TCRbeta cDNA libraries were constructed by 5'RACE with constant-segment primers, with sample barcodes and unique molecular identifiers being introduced. Trizol reagent was used to extract RNA from every sample. The libraries were amplified in two PCR steps, and the second step added a second sample barcode and Illumina TruSeq adapters. Sequencing of libraries was performed on an Illumina NovaSeq with 2 x 150 bp paired-end reads. Turning to the authors' computational methods: Demultiplexing of reads and collapsing into UMI-guided consensus sequences were performed with migec v1.2.7. Using mixcr v2.1.11, UMI consensuses were aligned to TRA and TRB V and J templates and then assembled into clonotypes. A clonotype was counted as expanded or contracted only when both edgeR and NoisET called the clonotype significant, with the noise models trained on biological replicates. For edgeR calls, the cutoffs were a false discovery rate-adjusted p below 0.01 and a log2 fold-change threshold of 1. As an exploratory analysis of dynamics, max-normalized trajectories of the 1000 most abundant clonotypes were examined with PCA combined with hierarchical clustering. Separately sequenced CD4+ and CD8+ repertoires were used to assign the CD4 or CD8 phenotype of responding clones. TCRdb handled the public reads itself, with Q25 trimming in fastp and clone calling in MiXCR, and kept productive beta chains. A single entry per CDR3 protein holds the most common genes and DNA from its merged rows. None of the V and J calls come from the authors' own analysis; TCRdb made them. The table for this sample lists 29,000 or so distinct CDR3 sequences; 15% to 20% of them were counted only once. The ten largest account for 1.2% to 1.5% of the sample.

Sequenced input: PBMCs or a T cell subset sorted from them (not recorded which). The source of this sequence is an adult who had mild COVID-19 (a few samples of this study predate the infection). The sample titles of this study are shuffled in the database, so cell type and time point are left out. The sequence links TRBV4-1 to TRBJ2-3; 13 junctional bases match TRBD2. At the DNA level, the sequence is TGCGCCAGCAGCCAATTCCCCGGGACTAGCGGGGTAGATACGCAGTATTTT. Its amino acids are CASSQFPGTSGVDTQYF.